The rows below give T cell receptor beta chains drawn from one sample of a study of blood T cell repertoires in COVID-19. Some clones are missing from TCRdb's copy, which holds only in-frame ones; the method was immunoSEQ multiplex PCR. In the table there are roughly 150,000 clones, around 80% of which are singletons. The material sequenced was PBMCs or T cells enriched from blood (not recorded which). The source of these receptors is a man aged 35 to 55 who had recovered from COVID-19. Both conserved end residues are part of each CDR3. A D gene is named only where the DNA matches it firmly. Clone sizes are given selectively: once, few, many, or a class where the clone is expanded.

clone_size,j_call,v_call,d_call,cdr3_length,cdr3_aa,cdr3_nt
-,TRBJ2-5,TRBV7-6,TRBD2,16,CASSTSGGPIQETQYF,TGTGCCAGCAGCACTAGCGGGGGGCCAATCCAAGAGACCCAGTACTTC
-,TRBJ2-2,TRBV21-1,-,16,CASSNGTGGSTGELFF,TGTGCCAGCAGCAACGGGACAGGGGGCAGCACCGGGGAGCTGTTTTTT
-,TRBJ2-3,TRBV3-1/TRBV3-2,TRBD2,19,CASSQDLGLAGKGTDTQYF,TGTGCCAGCAGCCAAGATCTCGGACTAGCGGGAAAGGGCACAGATACGCAGTATTTT
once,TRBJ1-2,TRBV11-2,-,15,CASSLWGLGNYGYTF,TGTGCCAGCAGCTTATGGGGGCTAGGCAACTATGGCTACACCTTC
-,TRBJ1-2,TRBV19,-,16,CAEDGGGEGSDYGYTF,TGTGCCGAGGACGGAGGCGGGGAAGGCTCGGACTATGGCTACACCTTC
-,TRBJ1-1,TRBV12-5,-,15,CASGPPRGMNTEAFF,TGTGCTAGTGGTCCCCCCCGGGGTATGAACACTGAAGCTTTCTTT
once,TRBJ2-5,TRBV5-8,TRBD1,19,CASSCRHRGQGPFQETQYF,TGTGCCAGCAGCTGCCGTCACAGGGGCCAGGGCCCTTTTCAAGAGACCCAGTACTTC
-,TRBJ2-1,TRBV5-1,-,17,CASSLGLLKLTYNEQFF,TGCGCCAGCAGCTTGGGACTATTAAAACTTACCTACAATGAGCAGTTCTTC
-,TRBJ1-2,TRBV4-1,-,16,CASSQARPGERYGYTF,TGCGCCAGCAGCCAAGCTCGTCCAGGGGAGAGGTATGGCTACACCTTC
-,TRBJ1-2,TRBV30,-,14,CAWSAGGDHYGYTF,TGTGCCTGGAGTGCGGGGGGAGACCACTATGGCTACACCTTC
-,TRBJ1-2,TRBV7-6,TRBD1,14,CASSFTGESGGYTF,TGTGCCAGCAGCTTTACAGGGGAATCAGGTGGCTACACCTTC
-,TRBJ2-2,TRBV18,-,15,CASSPARENTGELFF,TGTGCCAGCTCACCGGCCAGGGAGAACACCGGGGAGCTGTTTTTT
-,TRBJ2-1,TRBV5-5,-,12,CASSLPGNEQFF,TGTGCCAGCAGCCTTCCGGGCAATGAGCAGTTCTTC
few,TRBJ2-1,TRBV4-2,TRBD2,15,CASSQASGGAFEQFF,TGTGCCAGCAGCCAAGCTAGCGGGGGGGCCTTTGAGCAGTTCTTC
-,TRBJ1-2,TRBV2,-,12,CASRTDSGGYTF,TGTGCCAGCAGAACAGACAGTGGAGGCTACACCTTC
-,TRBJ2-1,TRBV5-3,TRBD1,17,CARSPTNGRGSSHEQFF,TGTGCCAGAAGCCCCACAAATGGCAGGGGGTCGTCACATGAGCAGTTCTTC
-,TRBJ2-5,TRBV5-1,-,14,CASSLISSRETQYF,TGCGCCAGCAGCTTGATATCTAGCCGGGAGACCCAGTACTTC
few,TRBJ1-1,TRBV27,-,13,CASSKQENTEAFF,TGTGCCAGCAGTAAACAGGAGAACACTGAAGCTTTCTTT
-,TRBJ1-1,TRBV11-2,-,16,CASSRRGGTRDTEAFF,TGTGCCAGCAGCCGTCGGGGGGGGACTAGGGACACTGAAGCTTTCTTT
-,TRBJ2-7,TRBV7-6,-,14,CASSLRWGEDEQYF,TGTGCCAGCAGCTTACGGTGGGGGGAGGACGAGCAGTACTTC
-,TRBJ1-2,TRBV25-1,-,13,CASSVTGPYGYTF,TGTGCCAGCAGTGTAACAGGGCCCTATGGCTACACCTTC
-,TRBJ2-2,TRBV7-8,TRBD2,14,CASSLAWREGELFF,TGTGCCAGCAGCTTAGCATGGCGGGAGGGGGAGCTGTTTTTT
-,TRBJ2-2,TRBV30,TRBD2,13,CAWRAGLVGELFF,TGTGCCTGGAGGGCAGGACTAGTCGGGGAGCTGTTTTTT
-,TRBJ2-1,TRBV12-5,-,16,CASGPLRLSSYNEQFF,TGTGCTAGTGGTCCCCTGCGACTGAGCTCCTACAATGAGCAGTTCTTC
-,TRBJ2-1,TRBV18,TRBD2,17,CASSPGLAGTGPDEQFF,TGTGCCAGCTCACCCGGACTAGCGGGGACAGGCCCCGATGAGCAGTTCTTC
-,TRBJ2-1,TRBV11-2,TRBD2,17,CASSPSLGGGVYNEQFF,TGTGCCAGCAGCCCATCTTTGGGCGGGGGGGTCTACAATGAGCAGTTCTTC
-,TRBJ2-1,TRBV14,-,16,CASSPRSRGVYNEQFF,TGTGCCAGCAGCCCACGATCCAGGGGGGTCTACAATGAGCAGTTCTTC
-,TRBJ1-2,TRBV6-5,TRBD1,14,CASRGGQGAYGYTF,TGTGCCAGCAGGGGGGGACAGGGGGCTTATGGCTACACCTTC
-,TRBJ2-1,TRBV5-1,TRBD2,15,CASSRSGGRGMEQFF,TGCGCCAGCAGCAGAAGCGGGGGGCGAGGGATGGAGCAGTTCTTC
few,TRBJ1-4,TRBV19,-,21,CASSMDHNQGIIRATNEKLFF,TGTGCCAGTAGTATGGATCATAACCAGGGGATCATTCGGGCGACTAATGAAAAACTGTTTTTT
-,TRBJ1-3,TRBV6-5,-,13,CASRGHSGNTIYF,TGTGCCAGCAGGGGACACTCTGGAAACACCATATATTTT
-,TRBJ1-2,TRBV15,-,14,CATSREQGAYGYTF,TGTGCCACCAGCAGAGAACAGGGTGCCTATGGCTACACCTTC
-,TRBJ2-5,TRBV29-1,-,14,CSVGPGLHQETQYF,TGCAGCGTTGGGCCGGGACTCCATCAAGAGACCCAGTACTTC
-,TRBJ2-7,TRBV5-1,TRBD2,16,CASSSNPSGGAREQYF,TGCGCCAGCAGCTCTAACCCTAGCGGGGGGGCTCGGGAGCAGTACTTC
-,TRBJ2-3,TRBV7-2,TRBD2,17,CASSSWTSGGTTDTQYF,TGTGCCAGCAGCTCCTGGACTAGCGGGGGGACCACAGATACGCAGTATTTT
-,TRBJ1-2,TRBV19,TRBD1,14,CASSTQQGQGGYTF,TGTGCCAGTAGTACCCAACAGGGGCAAGGTGGCTACACCTTC
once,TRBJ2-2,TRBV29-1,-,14,CSVTSPANTGELFF,TGCAGCGTAACTAGTCCCGCGAACACCGGGGAGCTGTTTTTT
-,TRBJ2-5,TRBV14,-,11,CASSQEYTQYF,TGTGCCAGCAGCCAAGAGTATACCCAGTACTTC
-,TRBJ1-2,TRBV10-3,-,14,CAITRDTSNYGYTF,TGTGCCATCACCCGGGACACCTCTAACTATGGCTACACCTTC
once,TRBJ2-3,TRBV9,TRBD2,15,CASSVPAGPTDTQYF,TGTGCCAGCAGCGTTCCAGCGGGGCCGACAGATACGCAGTATTTT
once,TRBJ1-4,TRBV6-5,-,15,CASTGHSATNEKLFF,TGTGCCAGCACAGGCCACTCCGCAACTAATGAAAAACTGTTTTTT
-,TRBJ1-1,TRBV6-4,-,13,CASSDNGGTEAFF,TGTGCCAGCAGTGACAACGGGGGAACTGAAGCTTTCTTT
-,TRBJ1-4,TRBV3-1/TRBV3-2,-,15,CASSQAQWAREKLFF,TGTGCCAGCAGCCAAGCTCAGTGGGCAAGGGAAAAACTGTTTTTT
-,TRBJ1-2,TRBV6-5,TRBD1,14,CASSYSGDRNGYTF,TGTGCCAGCAGTTACTCTGGGGACAGGAATGGCTACACCTTC
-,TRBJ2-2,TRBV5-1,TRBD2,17,CASSHGLAGGSSGELFF,TGCGCCAGCAGCCACGGACTAGCGGGGGGGTCGTCCGGGGAGCTGTTTTTT
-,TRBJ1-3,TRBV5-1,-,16,CASSLGGPLSGNTIYF,TGCGCCAGCAGCCTAGGGGGACCGCTCTCTGGAAACACCATATATTTT
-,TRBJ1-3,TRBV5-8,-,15,CASSPRGAGGNTIYF,TGTGCCAGCAGCCCCCGGGGGGCTGGTGGAAACACCATATATTTT
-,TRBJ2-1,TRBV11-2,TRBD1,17,CASSPNRWTGRHNEQFF,TGTGCCAGCAGCCCCAACCGTTGGACAGGGAGGCACAATGAGCAGTTCTTC
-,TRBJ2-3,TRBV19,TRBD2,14,CASKTSGGANTQYF,TGTGCCAGTAAAACAAGCGGGGGGGCGAATACGCAGTATTTT
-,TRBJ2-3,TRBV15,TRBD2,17,CATSRDPSGLATDTQYF,TGTGCCACCAGCAGAGATCCCTCGGGACTAGCGACAGATACGCAGTATTTT
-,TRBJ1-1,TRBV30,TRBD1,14,CAWSVGGGSTEAFF,TGTGCCTGGAGCGTAGGGGGCGGAAGCACTGAAGCTTTCTTT
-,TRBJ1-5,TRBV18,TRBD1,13,CASSPGTDQPQHF,TGTGCCAGCTCACCCGGGACAGATCAGCCCCAGCATTTT
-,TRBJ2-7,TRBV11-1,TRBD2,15,CASSSTSGGLYEQYF,TGTGCCAGCAGCTCGACTAGCGGGGGACTATACGAGCAGTACTTC
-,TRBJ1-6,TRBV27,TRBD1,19,CASSLFWVSRDREYSPLHF,TGTGCCAGCAGTTTATTTTGGGTCTCTAGGGACAGGGAGTATTCACCCCTCCACTTT
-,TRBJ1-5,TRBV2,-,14,CASSEGRGGQPQHF,TGTGCCAGCAGTGAAGGGAGGGGGGGCCAGCCCCAGCATTTT
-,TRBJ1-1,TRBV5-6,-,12,CASSQGQIEAFF,TGTGCCAGCAGCCAAGGACAGATAGAAGCTTTCTTT
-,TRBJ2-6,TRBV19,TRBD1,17,CASSIGEHRGGANVLTF,TGTGCCAGTAGTATAGGAGAACACAGGGGTGGGGCCAACGTCCTGACTTTC
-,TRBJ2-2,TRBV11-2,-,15,CASSGRIGITGELFF,TGTGCCAGCAGCGGCCGAATCGGGATAACCGGGGAGCTGTTTTTT